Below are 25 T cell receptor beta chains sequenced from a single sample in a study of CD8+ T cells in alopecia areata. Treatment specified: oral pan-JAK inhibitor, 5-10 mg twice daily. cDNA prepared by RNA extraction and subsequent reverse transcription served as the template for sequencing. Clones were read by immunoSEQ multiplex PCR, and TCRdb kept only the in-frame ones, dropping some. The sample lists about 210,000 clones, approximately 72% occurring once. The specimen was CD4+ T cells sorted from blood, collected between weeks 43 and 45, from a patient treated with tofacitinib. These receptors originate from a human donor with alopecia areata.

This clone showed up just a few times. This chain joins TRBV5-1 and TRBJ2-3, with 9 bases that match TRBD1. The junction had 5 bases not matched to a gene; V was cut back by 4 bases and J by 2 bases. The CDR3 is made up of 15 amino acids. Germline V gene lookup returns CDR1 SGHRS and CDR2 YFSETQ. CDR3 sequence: CASSLGTGNTDTQYF. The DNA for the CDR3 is TGCGCCAGCAGCCTTGGGACAGGGAACACAGATACGCAGTATTTT.

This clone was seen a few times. CDR3 DNA sequence: TGCAGCGTGAGAGCTAGCGGGGGGGGTGAGCAGTTCTTC. This gives the protein CSVRASGGGEQFF. The chain couples TRBV29-1 to TRBJ2-1; TRBD2 aligns across 12 bases. Germline V CDR1 and CDR2: SQVTM, ANQGSEA. The ends lost 6 bases at V and 9 bases at J; junction bases unmatched: 6. The CDR3 consists of 13 residues.

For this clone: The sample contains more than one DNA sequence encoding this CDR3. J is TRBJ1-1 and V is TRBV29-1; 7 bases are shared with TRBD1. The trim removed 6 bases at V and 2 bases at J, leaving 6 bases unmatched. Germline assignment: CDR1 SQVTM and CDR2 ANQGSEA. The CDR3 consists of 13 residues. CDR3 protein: CSVEQGTNTEAFF. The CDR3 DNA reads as TGCAGCGTCGAACAGGGGACAAACACTGAAGCTTTCTTT.

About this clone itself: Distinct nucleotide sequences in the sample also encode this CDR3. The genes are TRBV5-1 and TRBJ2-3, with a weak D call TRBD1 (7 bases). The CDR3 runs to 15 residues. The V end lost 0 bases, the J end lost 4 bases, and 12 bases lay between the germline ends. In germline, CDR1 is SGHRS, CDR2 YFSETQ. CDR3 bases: TGCGCCAGCAGCTTGGGGCAGGGGGGCGCAGATACGCAGTATTTT. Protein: CASSLGQGGADTQYF.

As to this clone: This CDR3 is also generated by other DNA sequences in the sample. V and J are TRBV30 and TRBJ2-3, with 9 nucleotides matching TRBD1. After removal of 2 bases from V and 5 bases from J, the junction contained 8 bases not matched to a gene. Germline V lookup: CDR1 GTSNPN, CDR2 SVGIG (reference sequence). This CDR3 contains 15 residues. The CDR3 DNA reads TGTGCCTGGAGTCCCGGACAGGGGATAAGAGATACGCAGTATTTT. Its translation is CAWSPGQGIRDTQYF.

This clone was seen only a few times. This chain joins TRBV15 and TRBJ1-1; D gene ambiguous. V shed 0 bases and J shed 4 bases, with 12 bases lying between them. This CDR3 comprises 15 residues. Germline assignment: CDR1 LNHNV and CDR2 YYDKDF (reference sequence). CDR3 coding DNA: TGTGCCACCAGCAGAGATCGGGCACACTCCACTGAAGCTTTCTTT. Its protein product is CATSRDRAHSTEAFF.

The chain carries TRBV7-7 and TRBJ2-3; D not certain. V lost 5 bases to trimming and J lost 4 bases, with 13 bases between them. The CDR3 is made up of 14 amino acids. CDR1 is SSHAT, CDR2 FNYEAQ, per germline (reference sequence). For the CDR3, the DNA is TGTGCCAGCAGCCTTAGTACGTCCGCAGATACGCAGTATTTT. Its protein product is CASSLSTSADTQYF.

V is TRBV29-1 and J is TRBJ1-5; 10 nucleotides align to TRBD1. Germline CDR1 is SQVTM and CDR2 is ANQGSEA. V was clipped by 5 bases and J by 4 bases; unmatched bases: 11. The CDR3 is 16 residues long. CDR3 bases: TGCAGCGTTTCCTCCGGGACAGGGGAGGGGAATCAGCCCCAGCATTTT. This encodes CSVSSGTGEGNQPQHF.

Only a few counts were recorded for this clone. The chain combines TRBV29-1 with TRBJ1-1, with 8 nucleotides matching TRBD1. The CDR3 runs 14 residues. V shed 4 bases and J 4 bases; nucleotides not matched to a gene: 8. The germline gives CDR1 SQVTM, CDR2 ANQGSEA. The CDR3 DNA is TGCAGCGTTGCCGCGCAGGGGGCTATCACTGAAGCTTTCTTT. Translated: CSVAAQGAITEAFF.

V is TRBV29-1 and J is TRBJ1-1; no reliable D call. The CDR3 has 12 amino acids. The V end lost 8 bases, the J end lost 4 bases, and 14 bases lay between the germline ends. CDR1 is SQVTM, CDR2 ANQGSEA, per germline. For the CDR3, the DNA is TGCAGCATGAGACGGAGACCCACTGAAGCTTTCTTT. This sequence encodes CSMRRRPTEAFF. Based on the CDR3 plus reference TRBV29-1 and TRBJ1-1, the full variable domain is SAVISQKPSRDICQRGTSLTIQCQVDSQVTMMFWYRQQPGQSLTLIATANQGSEATYESGFVIDKFPISRPNLTFSTLTVSNMSPEDSSIYLCSMRRRPTEAFFGQGTRLTVV.

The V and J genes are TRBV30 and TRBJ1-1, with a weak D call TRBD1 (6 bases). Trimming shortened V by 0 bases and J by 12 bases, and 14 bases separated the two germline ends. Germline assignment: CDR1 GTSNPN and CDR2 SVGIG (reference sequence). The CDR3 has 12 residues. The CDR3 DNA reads TGTGCCTGGAGTGTACAGGGCGGGAGGCCTTTCTTT. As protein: CAWSVQGGRPFF.

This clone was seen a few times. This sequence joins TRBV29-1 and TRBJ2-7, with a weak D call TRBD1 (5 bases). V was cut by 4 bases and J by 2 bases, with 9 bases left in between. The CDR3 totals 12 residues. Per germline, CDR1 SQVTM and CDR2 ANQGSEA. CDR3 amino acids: CSVGTPTYEQYF. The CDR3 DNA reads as TGCAGCGTTGGGACACCCACCTACGAGCAGTACTTC.

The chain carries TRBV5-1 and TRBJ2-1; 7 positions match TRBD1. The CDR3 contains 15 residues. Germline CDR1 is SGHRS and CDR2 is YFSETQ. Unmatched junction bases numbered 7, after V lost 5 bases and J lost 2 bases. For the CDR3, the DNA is TGCGCCAGCAGATCCACAGGGGACGCCTACAATGAGCAGTTCTTC. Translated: CASRSTGDAYNEQFF.

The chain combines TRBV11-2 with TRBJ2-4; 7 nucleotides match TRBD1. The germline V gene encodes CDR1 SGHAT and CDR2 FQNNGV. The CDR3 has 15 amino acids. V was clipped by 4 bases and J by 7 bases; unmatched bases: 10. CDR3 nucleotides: TGTGCCAGCAGCTCCTCAGGGACAGCCCGGAACATTCAGTACTTC. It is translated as CASSSSGTARNIQYF.

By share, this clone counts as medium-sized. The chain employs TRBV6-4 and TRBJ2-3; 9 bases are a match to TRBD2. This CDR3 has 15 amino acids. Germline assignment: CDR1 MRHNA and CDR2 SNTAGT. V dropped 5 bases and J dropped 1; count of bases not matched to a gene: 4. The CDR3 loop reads CASSPLAGGTDTQYF. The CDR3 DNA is TGTGCCAGCAGTCCGTTAGCGGGGGGCACAGATACGCAGTATTTT.

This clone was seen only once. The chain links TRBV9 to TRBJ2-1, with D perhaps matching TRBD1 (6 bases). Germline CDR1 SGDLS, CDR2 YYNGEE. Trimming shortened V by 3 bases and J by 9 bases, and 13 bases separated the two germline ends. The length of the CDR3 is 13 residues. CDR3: CASSATGMFEQFF. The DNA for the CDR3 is TGTGCCAGCAGCGCCACAGGGATGTTTGAGCAGTTCTTC.

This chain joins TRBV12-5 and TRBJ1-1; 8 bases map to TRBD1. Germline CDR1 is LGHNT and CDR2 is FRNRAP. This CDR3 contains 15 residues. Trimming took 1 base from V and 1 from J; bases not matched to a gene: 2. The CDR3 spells CASGLGGTGNTEAFF. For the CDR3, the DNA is TGTGCTAGTGGTTTGGGAGGGACAGGGAACACTGAAGCTTTCTTT.

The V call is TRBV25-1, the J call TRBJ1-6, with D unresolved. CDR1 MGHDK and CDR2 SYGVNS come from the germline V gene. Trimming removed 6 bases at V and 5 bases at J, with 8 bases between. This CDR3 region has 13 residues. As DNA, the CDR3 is TGTGCCAGCAGGGAGCAGAATAATTCACCCCTCCACTTT. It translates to CASREQNNSPLHF.

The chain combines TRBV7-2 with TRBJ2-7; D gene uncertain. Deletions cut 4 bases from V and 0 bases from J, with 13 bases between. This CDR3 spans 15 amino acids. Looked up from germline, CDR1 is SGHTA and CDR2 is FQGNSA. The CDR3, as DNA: TGTGCCAGCAGCTCAATACAGCTTAACTCCTACGAGCAGTACTTC. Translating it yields CASSSIQLNSYEQYF.

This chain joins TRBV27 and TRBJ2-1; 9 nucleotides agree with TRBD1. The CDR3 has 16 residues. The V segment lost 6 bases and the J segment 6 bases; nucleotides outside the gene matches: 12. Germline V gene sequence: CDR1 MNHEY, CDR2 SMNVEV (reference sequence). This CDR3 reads CASRGTGTGRINEQFF. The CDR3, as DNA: TGTGCCAGCAGGGGGACCGGGACAGGGCGTATCAATGAGCAGTTCTTC.

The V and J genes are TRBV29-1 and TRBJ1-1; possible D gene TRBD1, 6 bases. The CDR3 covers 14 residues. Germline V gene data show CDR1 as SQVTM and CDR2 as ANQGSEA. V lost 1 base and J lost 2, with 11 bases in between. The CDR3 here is CSVEGETGNTEAFF. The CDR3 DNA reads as TGCAGCGTTGAAGGCGAGACAGGCAACACTGAAGCTTTCTTT.

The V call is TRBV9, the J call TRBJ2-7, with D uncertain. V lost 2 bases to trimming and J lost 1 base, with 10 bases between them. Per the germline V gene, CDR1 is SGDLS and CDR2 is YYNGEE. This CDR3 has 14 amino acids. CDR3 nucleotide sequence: TGTGCCAGCAGCGTCACGGCTAGTTCCTACGAGCAGTACTTC. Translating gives CASSVTASSYEQYF.

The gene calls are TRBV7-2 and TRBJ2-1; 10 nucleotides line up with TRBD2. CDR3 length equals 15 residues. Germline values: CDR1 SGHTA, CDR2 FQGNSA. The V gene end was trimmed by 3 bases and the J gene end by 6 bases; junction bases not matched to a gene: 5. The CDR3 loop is CASSFTSGVGNEQFF. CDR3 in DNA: TGTGCCAGCAGCTTTACTAGCGGGGTTGGCAATGAGCAGTTCTTC.

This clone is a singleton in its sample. The CDR3, as DNA: TGTGCCAGCAGCTTAGTGAGGGGGCAGGGCTACACCTTC. Its protein product is CASSLVRGQGYTF. The rearrangement uses TRBV7-2 and TRBJ1-2; TRBD1 matches at 7 bases. The CDR3 totals 13 residues. Germline V CDR1 and CDR2: SGHTA, FQGNSA. V lost 1 base and J lost 8; bases outside the gene matches: 4.

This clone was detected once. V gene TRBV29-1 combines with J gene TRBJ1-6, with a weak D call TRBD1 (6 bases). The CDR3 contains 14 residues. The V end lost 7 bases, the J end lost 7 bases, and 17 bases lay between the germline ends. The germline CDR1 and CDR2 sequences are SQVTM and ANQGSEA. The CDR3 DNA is TGCAGCGAGCCTCAGGGGTGGTCGAATTCACCCCTCCACTTT. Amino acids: CSEPQGWSNSPLHF.